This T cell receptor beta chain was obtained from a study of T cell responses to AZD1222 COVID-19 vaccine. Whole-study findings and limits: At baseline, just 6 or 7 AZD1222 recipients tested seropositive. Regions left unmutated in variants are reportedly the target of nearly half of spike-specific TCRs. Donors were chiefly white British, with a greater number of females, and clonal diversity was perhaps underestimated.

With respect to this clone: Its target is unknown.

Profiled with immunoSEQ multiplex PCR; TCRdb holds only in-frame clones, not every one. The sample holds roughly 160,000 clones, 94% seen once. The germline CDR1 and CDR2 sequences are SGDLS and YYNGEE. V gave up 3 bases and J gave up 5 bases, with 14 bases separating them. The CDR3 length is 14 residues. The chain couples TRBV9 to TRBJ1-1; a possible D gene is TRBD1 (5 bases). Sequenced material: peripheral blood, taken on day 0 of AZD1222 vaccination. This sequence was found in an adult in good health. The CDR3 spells CASSGDPRGTEAFF. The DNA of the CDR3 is TGTGCCAGCAGCGGCGACCCGAGGGGAACTGAAGCTTTCTTT.